This T cell receptor beta chain was obtained from a study of immune evolution from preneoplasia to lung adenocarcinoma. General study results and limits: Normal lung had highest clonality; later lesions appeared denser, more diverse. Highest clonality occurred in KRAS-mutant, not EGFR-mutant or double wild-type, nodules.

Using immunoSEQ multiplex PCR, the repertoire was profiled, and TCRdb retains in-frame clones only, with some absent. The data hold just over 8,500 clones, with roughly 76% observed a single time. Germline values: CDR1 MNHNS, CDR2 SASEGT. The ends lost 3 bases at V and 4 bases at J; junction bases unmatched: 6. This CDR3 has 15 residues. In regard to this clone: Its cognate antigen is unknown.

Histologic diagnosis was independently verified by two lung pathologists. Macro-dissection enriched premalignant or tumor cells before nucleic acid extraction. This TCR was recovered from an older donor with lung adenocarcinoma. The chain combines TRBV6-1 with TRBJ1-2; TRBD1 matches at 9 bases. Sequenced input: FFPE minimally invasive lung adenocarcinoma tissue. The CDR3 is CASSDRTGVFYGYTF. The CDR3 DNA sequence: TGTGCCAGCAGTGATCGGACAGGGGTTTTCTATGGCTACACCTTC.